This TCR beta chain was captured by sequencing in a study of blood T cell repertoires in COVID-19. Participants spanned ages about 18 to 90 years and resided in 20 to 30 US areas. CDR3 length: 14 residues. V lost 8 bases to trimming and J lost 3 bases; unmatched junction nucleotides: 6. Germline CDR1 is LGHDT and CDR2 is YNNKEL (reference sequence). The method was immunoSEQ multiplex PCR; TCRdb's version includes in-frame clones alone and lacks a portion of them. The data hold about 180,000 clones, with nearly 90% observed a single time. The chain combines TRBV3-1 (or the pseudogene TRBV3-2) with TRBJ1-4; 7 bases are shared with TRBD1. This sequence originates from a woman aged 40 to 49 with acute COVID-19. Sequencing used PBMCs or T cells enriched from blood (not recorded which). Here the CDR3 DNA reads TGTGCCAGCGCCAGGGGGACGGCTAATGAAAAACTGTTTTTT. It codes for CASARGTANEKLFF.